Each of the 9 T cell receptor beta chains below was sequenced from the same sample in a study of vaccination and CD4 T cells after COVID-19 (dated by TCRdb to 2022 to 2024). The receptor library was made with PCR. The sequencing machine was an Illumina iSeq 100. TCR sequencing of DNA from cultured CD4+ T cells used the Oncomine TCR Beta short-read assay at the Johns Hopkins FTIC core. In TCRdb, the public reads were trimmed at Q25 with fastp and aligned with MiXCR, with productive beta chains retained. Under each unique CDR3 protein, matching rows form one entry showing the most common genes and DNA. For this sample there are around 30,000 distinct CDR3 sequences; around 33% appear just once. The ten most abundant clones make up more than 3% of the sample. These TCRs' antigens remain unknown. In the paper's terms, the time point label means: late sampling 161 to 241 days after vaccination in three convalescent patients. What the treatment or condition label conveys for this sample: approximately nine-day PBMC culture with coronavirus spike peptide pools or control peptides (ViraFEST assay).

The input for sequencing was CD4+ T cells from blood, cultured in vitro, taken about 7 months after SARS-CoV-2 vaccination. These receptors were obtained from a human donor who had recovered from COVID-19.

This chain uses TRBV6-1 with TRBJ2-5; 7 bases are shared with TRBD1. Germline V CDR1 and CDR2: MNHNS, SASEGT. The CDR3 covers 13 residues. The J segment lost 2 bases and the V segment lost 6 bases, leaving 3 bases of the junction unmatched. Here the CDR3 reads CASRWDRQETQYF. The CDR3 coding sequence is TGTGCCAGCAGGTGGGACAGACAAGAGACCCAGTACTTC.

This clonotype occurred a few times. The rearrangement links TRBV28 to TRBJ1-1, with 10 bases fitting TRBD1. Trimming cost V 5 bases and J 3 bases; bases outside gene matches: 6. The CDR3 contains 15 residues. Germline V gene data show CDR1 as MDHEN and CDR2 as SYDVKM. For the CDR3, the DNA is TGTGCCAGCAGTGCGACAGGGGGCGCTCACACTGAAGCTTTCTTT. Translating it yields CASSATGGAHTEAFF.

V usage is TRBV29-1 and J usage is TRBJ1-2, with 10 bases that match TRBD1. The V gene's germline CDR1 is SQVTM and CDR2 ANQGSEA. This CDR3 is 13 amino acids long. V lost 6 bases to trimming and J lost 6 bases; unmatched junction nucleotides: 7. CDR3 DNA sequence: TGCAGCGTAACGGGACAGGGGAGCGATGGCTACACCTTC. It encodes CSVTGQGSDGYTF.

The V gene is TRBV20-1, the J gene TRBJ2-3; D is perhaps TRBD1 (6 bases). CDR1 and CDR2 (germline): DFQATT, SNEGSKA (reference sequence). The CDR3 loop spans 14 amino acids. V shed 5 bases and J shed 4 bases, with 16 bases lying between them. The CDR3 nucleotides read TGCAGTGCTCCGGCCGAGGGGGTCTCAGATACGCAGTATTTT. Translation gives CSAPAEGVSDTQYF.

This clonotype was seen more than once but under ten times. The CDR3 loop is CASSELEFGNQPQHF. CDR3 bases: TGTGCCAGCAGTGAGCTGGAGTTTGGCAATCAGCCCCAGCATTTT. J is TRBJ1-5 and V is TRBV2; D is ambiguous. CDR1 is SNHLY and CDR2 is FYNNEI in the germline V gene. CDR3 size: 15 residues. The V end lost 3 bases, the J end lost 2 bases, and 11 bases lay between the germline ends. Filled out from reference TRBV2 and TRBJ1-5, the complete variable domain reads EPEVTQTPSHQVTQMGQEVILRCVPISNHLYFYWYRQILGQKVEFLVSFYNNEISEKSEIFDDQFSVERPDGSNFTLKIRSTKLEDSAMYFCASSELEFGNQPQHFGDGTRLSIL.

This clonotype was seen a few times. The chain joins TRBV5-4 to TRBJ2-1; TRBD1 agrees at 8 bases. After removal of 2 bases from V and 4 bases from J, the junction contained 5 bases not matched to a gene. This CDR3 has 15 amino acids. CDR1 SGHNT and CDR2 YYREEE come from the germline V gene (reference sequence). The CDR3 DNA reads as TGTGCCAGCAGCTTAGGGACAGGAGGGTACAATGAGCAGTTCTTC. It codes for CASSLGTGGYNEQFF.

The rearrangement links TRBV7-2 to TRBJ2-1; D remains unclear. V lost 5 bases and J lost 0, with 8 bases in between. The germline CDR1 and CDR2 sequences are SGHTA and FQGNSA. There are 14 residues in the CDR3. The CDR3 nucleotides are TGTGCCAGCAGCCCGCGAAACTCCTACAATGAGCAGTTCTTC. Its translation is CASSPRNSYNEQFF.

The J gene is TRBJ2-7, the V gene TRBV11-1; TRBD2 matches 12 bases. CDR1 and CDR2 (germline): SGHAT, FQDESV (reference sequence). V gave up 5 bases and J gave up 3 bases; unmatched junction bases: 8. This CDR3 has 16 residues. In DNA form, the CDR3 reads TGTGCCAGCAGCCTACGACGACTAGCGGGAGTCTACGAGCAGTACTTC. Encoded protein: CASSLRRLAGVYEQYF.

This clonotype was counted only a few times. The chain uses TRBV7-3 and TRBJ2-2; the D gene is possibly TRBD1 (5 bases). Germline V CDR1 and CDR2: SGHTA, FQGTGA. CDR3 length: 13 residues. V was clipped by 2 bases and J by 5 bases, with 6 bases between them. Here the CDR3 DNA reads TGTGCCAGCAGCTTACAGGGAACCGGGGAGCTGTTTTTT. Translating it yields CASSLQGTGELFF.